By sample share, the clone carrying this T cell receptor beta chain is medium-sized (0.01 to 0.1%). Plating of about 200,000 CFSE-labeled responder cells was done together with about 200,000 irradiated, violet-dye-labeled stimulator cells. Some clones are missing from TCRdb's copy, which holds only in-frame ones; the method was immunoSEQ multiplex PCR. The table includes approximately 7,000 clones, around 22% detected once. This sample is drawn from a study of graft-versus-host responses after intestinal transplantation. For the study at large: Anti-thymocyte globulin was used for induction in all recipients, who then took tacrolimus and steroids for approximately 3 years. Study conclusions and caveats: GvH clones were found in recipient marrow; some appeared first in ileum or blood.

Between the trimmed V and J ends, which lost 0 bases and 3 bases, there was a span of 9 bases. This CDR3 has 14 residues. The germline gives CDR1 MNHEY, CDR2 SMNVEV (reference sequence). Sample: alloreactive CD8+ T cells from a mixed lymphocyte reaction culture, taken before transplantation. This sample's subset: CFSE-low proliferating T cells sorted from roughly 6-day pre-transplant mixed lymphocyte reaction (GvH or HvG direction). The source is a human patient who was an organ donor for intestinal transplantation. This rearrangement joins TRBV27 to TRBJ2-7; tentative D call: TRBD2 (5 bases). CDR3 loop: CASSLSGVGYEQYF. The CDR3 nucleotides are TGTGCCAGCAGTTTATCGGGAGTAGGCTACGAGCAGTACTTC.